The rows below give T cell receptor beta chains drawn from one sample of a study of T cells in Graves' hyperthyroidism and ophthalmopathy. From the multiplex PCR reads, TCRdb called clonotypes with MiXCR, one entry per CDR3 protein. Of about 740,000 distinct CDR3 sequences listed, around 15% were seen once; the top ten hold 10%. What was sequenced was blood. The receptors originated from a young woman with Graves' hyperthyroidism. Each CDR3 is given with its conserved first and last residue. The D gene is left open where the match is weak. The listing skips clone size in some rows; elsewhere it reads once, few, many or a size class.

length | size | D | J | V | DNA | CDR3
15 | once | TRBD2 | TRBJ2-1 | TRBV12-3/TRBV12-4 | TGTGCCAGCAGGTATCGAGGACTAGCTAACAATGAGCAGTTCTTC | CASRYRGLANNEQFF
13 | many | . | TRBJ2-7 | TRBV6-1 | TGTGCCAGCAGGGAGAGGAGCTCCTACGAGCAGTACTTC | CASRERSSYEQYF
13 | . | . | TRBJ2-1 | TRBV18 | TGTGCCAGCTCAGCGGGGCCCGCGTATGAGCAGTTCTTC | CASSAGPAYEQFF
16 | . | . | TRBJ2-2 | TRBV28 | TGTGCCAGCGGTTCCCCCTCGACAGGGAACACCGGGGAGCTGTTTTTT | CASGSPSTGNTGELFF
16 | many | . | TRBJ2-7 | TRBV6-5 | TGTGCCAGCAGTTTCGTTCCGTTCGGGACGGCCTACGAGCAGTACTTC | CASSFVPFGTAYEQYF
12 | . | . | TRBJ2-1 | TRBV7-9 | TGTGCCAGCAGCCCCCCAGCCAATGAGCGGTTCTTC | CASSPPANERFF
19 | . | TRBD1 | TRBJ2-2 | TRBV6-2/TRBV6-3 | TGTGCCAGCAGTTACTCGAGCCATGCAGGGGGCCTCCAGGGCGGGGAGCTGTTTTTT | CASSYSSHAGGLQGGELFF
14 | many | . | TRBJ2-1 | TRBV7-2 | TGTGCCAGCAGCCCCCAGGTTTCCTACAATGAGCAGTTCTTC | CASSPQVSYNEQFF
13 | . | TRBD2 | TRBJ2-3 | TRBV20-1 | TGCAGTGCTAAACTAGCGATCACAGATACGCAGTATTTT | CSAKLAITDTQYF
15 | many | . | TRBJ1-4 | TRBV20-1 | TGCAGTGCTAGAGCTGACAACGGGGGGAATGAAAAACTGTTTTTT | CSARADNGGNEKLFF
14 | many | . | TRBJ1-5 | TRBV18 | TGTGCCAGCTCTCTGAAGGGAGACAATCAGCCCCAGCATTTT | CASSLKGDNQPQHF
14 | many | TRBD1 | TRBJ2-7 | TRBV5-5 | TGTGCCAGCAGTACCCAGGGGGCAGCCTACGAGCAGTACTTC | CASSTQGAAYEQYF
15 | many | TRBD1 | TRBJ1-5 | TRBV3-1 | TGTGCCAGCAGCCAAGGACGACAGGGTGGTCAGCCCCAGCATTTT | CASSQGRQGGQPQHF
19 | few | TRBD2 | TRBJ2-1 | TRBV18 | TGTGCCAGCTCAGCCCGCGGCTCGACTAGCGGGGTACCGATTAATGAGCAGTTCTTC | CASSARGSTSGVPINEQFF
15 | . | TRBD2 | TRBJ2-7 | TRBV29-1 | TGCAGCGTTGAGGGACTAGCGGGAGGGCAAGCCGAGCAGTACTTC | CSVEGLAGGQAEQYF
15 | . | . | TRBJ1-4 | TRBV10-2 | TGCGCCAGCAGCTCACCAGGGGATTCCTTTGAAAAACTGTTTTTT | CASSSPGDSFEKLFF
13 | many | TRBD1 | TRBJ2-7 | TRBV20-1 | TGCAGTGCTAGGAGGACAGGGGGCTACGAGCAGTACTTC | CSARRTGGYEQYF
15 | few | . | TRBJ2-7 | TRBV7-8 | TGTGCCAGCAGCTTAAAAAATGAGGTCTCCTACGAGCAGTACTTC | CASSLKNEVSYEQYF
13 | . | . | TRBJ1-2 | TRBV7-9 | TGTGCCAGCAGCTTAGCCCCCCCGGGCGGCTACACCTTC | CASSLAPPGGYTF
15 | many | TRBD2 | TRBJ2-3 | TRBV20-1 | TGCAGTGCTAGACGGTCTAGCGGGGGTACAGATACGCAGTATTTT | CSARRSSGGTDTQYF
15 | few | TRBD1 | TRBJ2-6 | TRBV3-1 | TGTGCCAGCAGCGAGGACAGGGGCTGGGCCAACGTCCTGACTTTC | CASSEDRGWANVLTF
15 | many | . | TRBJ1-1 | TRBV28 | TGTGCCAGCAGCCTCCGCCGACGAGGGGGCACTGAAGCTTTCTTT | CASSLRRRGGTEAFF
13 | many | . | TRBJ2-7 | TRBV5-4 | TGTGCCAGCAGCTTGGAACTTCGCCACGAGCAGTACTTC | CASSLELRHEQYF
16 | many | TRBD2 | TRBJ2-7 | TRBV3-1 | TGTGCCAGCAGCCATAGCGGGGAACAGCGCCTCCACGAGCAGTACTTC | CASSHSGEQRLHEQYF
16 | . | TRBD2 | TRBJ2-1 | TRBV9 | TGTGCCAGCAGTGGAGTAGTTAGCGGGTCCTACAATGAGCAGTTCTTC | CASSGVVSGSYNEQFF
15 | many | . | TRBJ2-1 | TRBV9 | TGTGCCAGCAGCGAGAGCGGCAGCTCCTACAATGAGCAGTTCTTC | CASSESGSSYNEQFF
15 | many | TRBD2 | TRBJ2-4 | TRBV27 | TGTGCCAGCAGCCCTCTAGCGGGAGGGCCCCACATTCAGTACTTC | CASSPLAGGPHIQYF
15 | . | TRBD1 | TRBJ1-5 | TRBV27 | TGTGCCAGCAGTCACGACAGGGGCCGGGGCCAGCCCCAGCATTTT | CASSHDRGRGQPQHF
12 | . | . | TRBJ2-1 | TRBV29-1 | TGCAGCGTTGTCGGTCTCAACAATGAGCAGTTCTTC | CSVVGLNNEQFF
12 | . | . | TRBJ1-6 | TRBV7-9 | TGTGCCAGCAGCTTAGATCCTTCACCCCTCCACTTT | CASSLDPSPLHF
12 | many | . | TRBJ2-7 | TRBV20-1 | TGCAGTGCTAGATCCCCAGGTGGCGAGCAGTACTTC | CSARSPGGEQYF
13 | many | TRBD2 | TRBJ2-1 | TRBV30 | TGTGCCTGGGGACTAGCGGGAGGTGATGAGCAGTTCTTC | CAWGLAGGDEQFF
14 | few | . | TRBJ1-1 | TRBV14 | TGTGCCAGCAGCCTCGGGCCCCGGGGCACTGAAGCTTTCTTT | CASSLGPRGTEAFF
19 | many | TRBD2 | TRBJ2-5 | TRBV18 | TGTGCCAGCTCACCACTCCCGACTAGCGGGATCAAGAACCAAGAGACCCAGTACTTC | CASSPLPTSGIKNQETQYF
15 | . | TRBD1 | TRBJ2-7 | TRBV7-9 | TGTGCCAGCAGCTCCCGACAGGGGGAAGGCTACGAGCAGTACTTC | CASSSRQGEGYEQYF
19 | few | . | TRBJ2-7 | TRBV19 | TGTGCCAGTAGTATAACCACTAGGGTGGGGGACGGAAGCTTATACGAGCAGTACTTC | CASSITTRVGDGSLYEQYF
16 | few | TRBD1 | TRBJ1-3 | TRBV4-1 | TGCGCCAGCAGCCTGGGGACAGGGTTATCCGGAAACACCATATATTTT | CASSLGTGLSGNTIYF
14 | many | . | TRBJ1-1 | TRBV15 | TGTGCCACCAGCAGAGTTCGATCCCACACTGAAGCTTTCTTT | CATSRVRSHTEAFF
16 | many | TRBD1 | TRBJ2-2 | TRBV6-5 | TGTGCCAGCAGTTACTCGAGACAGGGGGCCACCGGGGAGCTGTTTTTT | CASSYSRQGATGELFF
15 | few | TRBD2 | TRBJ2-7 | TRBV7-2 | TGTGCCAGCAGCTTGGGGACTAGCTCGTCCTGCGAGCAGTACTTC | CASSLGTSSSCEQYF
13 | many | . | TRBJ2-7 | TRBV28 | TGTGCCAGCATTTCGGGCTTCAGCTACGAGCAGTACTTC | CASISGFSYEQYF
15 | . | TRBD1 | TRBJ2-5 | TRBV6-1 | TGTGCCAGCCTGACAGGGTTTAGTTCCGGAGAGACCCAGTACTTC | CASLTGFSSGETQYF
15 | . | TRBD1 | TRBJ1-3 | TRBV7-9 | TGTGCCAGCAGTTACCCCGGGACAGGGCTGAACACCATATATTTT | CASSYPGTGLNTIYF
16 | many | . | TRBJ2-7 | TRBV28 | TGTGCCAGCAGTTTACCTATAGGGGGAGGCTACTACGAGCAGTACTTC | CASSLPIGGGYYEQYF
17 | . | TRBD2 | TRBJ2-3 | TRBV27 | TGTGCCAGCAGTTTTAGTACGTCTAGCGGGAGTTCAGATACGCAGTATTTT | CASSFSTSSGSSDTQYF
16 | many | . | TRBJ2-7 | TRBV7-2 | TGTGCCAGCAGCTTGTCATCCCCTCACAGCTCCTACGAGCAGTACTTC | CASSLSSPHSSYEQYF